Sequencing of this T cell receptor (beta chain) was carried out in a study of T cells in Graves' hyperthyroidism and ophthalmopathy. The wider study: Peripheral blood was collected at initial diagnosis, before any treatment.

Ten or more counts support this clonotype. What was amplified from RNA transcripts were TCR beta CDR3 regions. TCR CDR3 regions were first amplified by RT-PCR with HTBI primers. MiXCR was run by TCRdb on the multiplex PCR reads, yielding one entry per CDR3 protein. Of 90,000 to 120,000 distinct CDR3 sequences listed, 16% are singletons. The CDR3 sequence is 13 residues long. Germline CDR1 MNHNS, CDR2 SASEGT. Trimming stripped 3 bases from V and 10 bases from J, with 15 bases between. Sequenced material: blood. The receptor comes from a woman aged 45-65 years with Graves' hyperthyroidism. The J gene is TRBJ1-1, the V gene TRBV6-1; no clear D gene. The CDR3 reads CASSDPLSFAAFF. In DNA, the CDR3 is TGTGCCAGCAGTGACCCCCTCTCATTCGCAGCTTTCTTT.